Below are 29 T cell receptor beta chains sequenced from a single sample in a study of blood T cell repertoires in COVID-19. Some clones are missing from TCRdb's copy, which holds only in-frame ones; the method was immunoSEQ multiplex PCR. The sample records around 140,000 clones, around 90% being singletons. Specimen: peripheral blood. These receptors were obtained from a human donor with COVID-19, enrolled during active disease. The donor label of this sample is uncertain.

In regard to this clone: At one end the junction does not follow the germline gene, possibly because of a read error. V is TRBV5-1 and J is TRBJ2-6; D may be TRBD2 (6 bases). CDR1 is SGHRS and CDR2 is YFSETQ in the germline V gene. The length of the CDR3 is 20 residues. The CDR3 DNA is TGCGCCAGCTGCTTGGAATTGGACTGGGGAGGCCCCTCTGGGGCCAACGTCCTGACTTTC. It yields the protein CASCLELDWGGPSGANVLTF.

The rearrangement joins TRBV13 to TRBJ2-3, with D tentatively TRBD2 (5 bases). There are 13 residues in the CDR3. Germline CDR1 and CDR2: PRHDT and FYEKMQ (reference sequence). V was cut by 7 bases and J by 4 bases, with 12 bases left in between. CDR3 region: CASKADAADTQYF. DNA for the CDR3: TGTGCCAGCAAAGCGGACGCGGCAGATACGCAGTATTTT.

This clone was observed a single time. The rearrangement joins TRBV3-1 (or the pseudogene TRBV3-2) to TRBJ2-7; TRBD1 is a possible D gene (5 bases). Between the trimmed V and J ends, which lost 5 bases and 2 bases, there was a span of 16 bases. Germline V gene sequence: CDR1 LGHDT, CDR2 YNNKEL (reference sequence). The CDR3 is 15 residues long. CDR3 sequence (DNA): TGTGCCAGCAGCGCGCAGGGTCACCAACCCTACGAGCAGTACTTC. Amino acids: CASSAQGHQPYEQYF.

V and J are TRBV10-3 and TRBJ1-1; D not resolved. CDR1 is ENHRY and CDR2 is SYGVKD in the germline V gene. V was cut by 2 bases and J by 5 bases, with 12 bases left in between. The length of the CDR3 is 14 residues. CDR3 loop: CAISESGGGTEAFF. Written as DNA, the CDR3 is TGTGCCATCAGTGAGAGTGGAGGTGGGACTGAAGCTTTCTTT.

The chain carries TRBV5-4 and TRBJ1-1, with D possibly being TRBD1 (5 bases). Trimming removed 0 bases from V and 10 bases from J, with 16 bases in between. CDR1 SGHNT and CDR2 YYREEE come from the germline V gene (reference sequence). The CDR3 is made up of 14 amino acids. CDR3 sequence (DNA): TGTGCCAGCAGCTTGGGTGGAGGGACCCCTGGAGCTTTCTTT. This codes for CASSLGGGTPGAFF.

In its sample, this clone was seen once. J is TRBJ1-1 and V is TRBV6-5; D gene unclear. From germline, CDR1 is MNHEY and CDR2 SVGAGI. The CDR3 runs to 14 residues. The V and J ends lost 6 bases and 5 bases respectively, with 16 bases between them. The CDR3 DNA reads as TGTGCCAGCAGAGGATGGTCCCAGCGAACTGAAGCTTTCTTT. Protein product: CASRGWSQRTEAFF.

This chain links TRBV3-1 (or the pseudogene TRBV3-2) with TRBJ2-3; D perhaps matches TRBD1 (5 bases). The length of the CDR3 is 15 residues. Trimming took off 3 bases at V and 1 base at J, with 11 bases between the two ends. CDR1 is LGHDT, CDR2 YNNKEL, per germline (reference sequence). CDR3 bases: TGTGCCAGCAGCCAGCAGGGCTTCGGCACAGATACGCAGTATTTT. Translating it yields CASSQQGFGTDTQYF.

The rearrangement joins TRBV9 to TRBJ1-3; the D gene is possibly TRBD1 (5 bases). Deletions cut 0 bases from V and 6 bases from J, with 7 bases between. This CDR3 has 13 amino acids. Germline V gene sequence: CDR1 SGDLS, CDR2 YYNGEE. CDR3 in DNA: TGTGCCAGCAGCGTAGGCAGGGCAAACACCATATATTTT. Translating it yields CASSVGRANTIYF.

The chain employs TRBV25-1 and TRBJ1-4; 7 bases agree with TRBD1. Germline V gives CDR1 MGHDK, CDR2 SYGVNS. The CDR3 is 15 residues long. Trimming cost V 5 bases and J 3 bases; bases outside gene matches: 6. The DNA of the CDR3 is TGTGCCAGCAGTCTTATCACAGGGGCTAATGAAAAACTGTTTTTT. This sequence encodes CASSLITGANEKLFF.

J is TRBJ2-1 and V is TRBV6-5; 12 bases map to TRBD2. The CDR3 loop spans 13 amino acids. The V gene end was trimmed by 10 bases and the J gene end by 4 bases; junction bases not matched to a gene: 2. Looked up from germline, CDR1 is MNHEY and CDR2 is SVGAGI. CDR3 in DNA: TGTGCCACCGGGACTAGCGGGTACAATGAGCAGTTCTTC. Translation: CATGTSGYNEQFF.

The chain links TRBV18 to TRBJ2-1; D possibly corresponds to TRBD2 (6 bases). V shed 2 bases and J shed 0 bases, with 14 bases lying between them. This CDR3 spans 17 amino acids. In germline, CDR1 is KGHSH, CDR2 LQKENI. The CDR3 DNA follows: TGTGCCAGCTCACCAACACCGGGACTGGACTCCTACAATGAGCAGTTCTTC. Translation: CASSPTPGLDSYNEQFF.

In the case of this clone: The sample carries other DNA sequences with the same CDR3. The J gene is TRBJ2-4, the V gene TRBV19, with 7 bases that match TRBD2. V lost 3 bases, J lost 1 base, and 0 bases stayed unmatched. The CDR3 sequence is 14 residues long. CDR1 is LNHDA, CDR2 SQIVND, per germline (reference sequence). The CDR3 DNA is TGTGCCAGTAGTATCGGGGGGGCCAAAAACATTCAGTACTTC. Translating it yields CASSIGGAKNIQYF.

This chain uses TRBV7-2 with TRBJ1-3; D is ambiguous. CDR1 SGHTA and CDR2 FQGNSA come from the germline V gene. Trimming left V 3 bases short and J 0 bases short, with 12 bases between. CDR3 length: 16 residues. CDR3 sequence: CASSLGPSFSGNTIYF. CDR3 bases: TGTGCCAGCAGCTTGGGCCCTAGCTTCTCTGGAAACACCATATATTTT.

As to this clone: This specimen includes other DNA sequences encoding the same CDR3. The V gene is TRBV7-9, the J gene TRBJ2-2; a possible D gene is TRBD1 (5 bases). V was shortened by 6 bases and J by 5 bases, with 10 bases between the two germline ends. Germline values: CDR1 SEHNR, CDR2 FQNEAQ (reference sequence). The CDR3 sequence is 13 residues long. In DNA, the CDR3 is TGTGCCAGCAGTCTTCAGGGTACCGGGGAGCTGTTTTTT. It codes for CASSLQGTGELFF.

This chain joins TRBV12-3 or TRBV12-4 and TRBJ1-1; D is uncertain. Trimming stripped 10 bases from V and 0 bases from J, with 9 bases between. The CDR3 is made up of 12 amino acids. The CDR3 nucleotides are TGTGCCACCCTCAGGCTGAACACTGAAGCTTTCTTT. Translated: CATLRLNTEAFF.

This rearrangement joins TRBV3-1 (or the pseudogene TRBV3-2) to TRBJ1-2; 7 nucleotides agree with TRBD1. The CDR3 runs to 13 residues. Germline loops: CDR1 LGHDT, CDR2 YNNKEL (reference sequence). V shed 1 base, J shed 8 bases, and the junction held 4 bases outside the gene matches. The CDR3 DNA is TGTGCCAGCAGCCAAGCACAGGGGTACGGCTACACCTTC. It yields the protein CASSQAQGYGYTF.

The rearrangement uses TRBV6-5 and TRBJ1-3, with D tentatively TRBD1 (6 bases). Between the trimmed V and J ends, which lost 2 bases and 13 bases, there was a span of 15 bases. The CDR3 has 13 residues. Germline loops: CDR1 MNHEY, CDR2 SVGAGI. In DNA form, the CDR3 reads TGTGCCAGCAGTTACGGGGAGGGGACAAGGATATATTTT. It translates to CASSYGEGTRIYF.

The CDR3 DNA sequence: TGTGCCAGCAGAGCATGGGACACCCGAATTGGCTACACCTTC. Protein product: CASRAWDTRIGYTF. The chain employs TRBV6-5 and TRBJ1-2; a possible D gene is TRBD1 (6 bases). This CDR3 spans 14 amino acids. V was pared by 6 bases and J by 7 bases, with 18 bases between. Germline V gene sequence: CDR1 MNHEY, CDR2 SVGAGI.

The gene calls are TRBV19 and TRBJ2-3, with D possibly being TRBD2 (6 bases). The length of the CDR3 is 16 residues. CDR1 LNHDA and CDR2 SQIVND come from the germline V gene (reference sequence). V was pared by 1 base and J by 6 bases, with 17 bases between. The CDR3 coding sequence is TGTGCCAGTAGTATAGGGGAAGGGCTAGCGTTGGATACGCAGTATTTT. Encoded protein: CASSIGEGLALDTQYF. The full variable domain, rest sourced from reference TRBV19 and TRBJ2-3, is DGGITQSPKYLFRKEGQNVTLSCEQNLNHDAMYWYRQDPGQGLRLIYYSQIVNDFQKGDIAEGYSVSREKKESFPLTVTSAQKNPTAFYLCASSIGEGLALDTQYFGPGTRLTVL.

The chain couples TRBV7-2 to TRBJ2-1, with 8 positions matching TRBD1. The length of the CDR3 is 16 residues. The germline gives CDR1 SGHTA, CDR2 FQGNSA. V was pared by 5 bases and J by 5 bases, with 11 bases of the junction left unmatched. The CDR3 region is CASSPRTGSGHNEQFF. CDR3 in DNA: TGTGCCAGCAGCCCGAGGACAGGGTCTGGACACAATGAGCAGTTCTTC.

The chain carries TRBV18 and TRBJ2-2; D may be TRBD1 (6 bases). The CDR3 has 17 amino acids. V lost 5 bases, J lost 0 bases, and 16 bases lay in between. Germline V CDR1 and CDR2: KGHSH, LQKENI. In DNA, the CDR3 is TGTGCCAGCTCATCCAGGACAGACCGCACGAACACCGGGGAGCTGTTTTTT. The encoded protein is CASSSRTDRTNTGELFF.

The chain uses TRBV18 and TRBJ1-2; 8 nucleotides align to TRBD1. Germline CDR1 KGHSH, CDR2 LQKENI. The V segment lost 4 bases and the J segment 5 bases; nucleotides outside the gene matches: 9. This CDR3 spans 15 amino acids. CDR3 sequence reads: CASSLIGQGGYGYTF. The DNA of the CDR3 is TGTGCCAGCTCACTCATCGGACAGGGCGGTTATGGCTACACCTTC.

In this sample, this clone turned up a few times. This chain uses TRBV29-1 with TRBJ2-3; TRBD2 is a possible D gene (5 bases). Germline CDR1 SQVTM, CDR2 ANQGSEA. This CDR3 has 14 residues. Trimming left V 7 bases short and J 8 bases short, with 22 bases between. The DNA of the CDR3 is TGCAGCGCCGTCCGGGAAGGTCTAATGGGTACGCAGTATTTT. Translation: CSAVREGLMGTQYF.

This clone was detected once. This sequence joins TRBV5-1 and TRBJ2-2; possibly TRBD1 for D (6 bases). Germline lookup yields CDR1 SGHRS and CDR2 YFSETQ. Trimming shortened V by 0 bases and J by 1 base, and 7 bases separated the two germline ends. This CDR3 is built from 15 residues. In DNA, the CDR3 is TGCGCCAGCAGCTTGGGACAGGAGAACACCGGGGAGCTGTTTTTT. This codes for CASSLGQENTGELFF.

This clone was seen a few times. The rearrangement joins TRBV11-3 to TRBJ2-1; 10 nucleotides match TRBD2. Germline V CDR1 and CDR2: SGHNT, YENEEA. V trimming: 4 bases; J trimming: 5 bases; junction bases outside the gene matches: 5. This CDR3 comprises 15 residues. Written as DNA, the CDR3 is TGTGCCAGCAGCTACGGACTAGCGGTAAACAATGAGCAGTTCTTC. This sequence encodes CASSYGLAVNNEQFF.

The genes are TRBV5-1 and TRBJ2-3; D gene unclear. The CDR3 totals 13 residues. V shed 1 base and J shed 5 bases, with 8 bases lying between them. Germline V lookup: CDR1 SGHRS, CDR2 YFSETQ. CDR3 DNA: TGCGCCAGCAGCTTGCCCGCTAAAGATACGCAGTATTTT. It codes for CASSLPAKDTQYF. The variable domain in full, with the rest retrieved from reference TRBV5-1 and TRBJ2-3, is KAGVTQTPRYLIKTRGQQVTLSCSPISGHRSVSWYQQTPGQGLQFLFEYFSETQRNKGNFPGRFSGRQFSNSRSEMNVSTLELGDSALYLCASSLPAKDTQYFGPGTRLTVL.

V gene TRBV25-1 combines with J gene TRBJ2-7; the match to TRBD1 covers 8 bases. Trimming removed 7 bases from V and 1 base from J; junction bases left unmatched: 3. Germline V CDR1 and CDR2: MGHDK, SYGVNS. This CDR3 region has 13 residues. The CDR3 sequence is CASTGQGSYEQYF. In DNA, the CDR3 is TGTGCCAGCACAGGACAGGGTTCCTACGAGCAGTACTTC.

This chain uses TRBV2 with TRBJ2-3; 10 bases fit TRBD2. The CDR3 is made up of 15 amino acids. The germline CDR1 and CDR2 sequences are SNHLY and FYNNEI. Trimming at V came to 4 bases and at J to 3 bases, leaving 4 bases not matched to a gene. DNA for the CDR3: TGTGCCAGCAGTGGGCTAGCGGGGGTTACAGATACGCAGTATTTT. It is translated as CASSGLAGVTDTQYF. The whole variable domain, filled in from reference TRBV2 and TRBJ2-3, reads EPEVTQTPSHQVTQMGQEVILRCVPISNHLYFYWYRQILGQKVEFLVSFYNNEISEKSEIFDDQFSVERPDGSNFTLKIRSTKLEDSAMYFCASSGLAGVTDTQYFGPGTRLTVL.

V and J are TRBV7-6 and TRBJ2-3, with D tentatively TRBD2 (7 bases). The CDR3 covers 13 residues. V was trimmed by 5 bases and J by 14 bases, leaving 20 bases between them. CDR1 is SGHVS, CDR2 FNYEAQ, per germline. In nucleotides, the CDR3 is TGTGCCAGCAGCAGAGGTCCGGGGGGCGGGGTGTATTTT. Translation gives CASSRGPGGGVYF.